The TCR beta chain described here comes from a study of PD-1 blockade in classical Hodgkin lymphoma. Findings and limits, study-wide: The authors have not defined what causes the repertoire differences, possibly disease activity or prior therapy. For complete responders, baseline diversity was comparable to that of newly diagnosed patients.

Turning to this clone: Its antigen is not identified.

This CDR3 region has 13 residues. V gave up 4 bases and J gave up 4 bases, with 9 bases separating them. In germline, CDR1 is ENHRY, CDR2 SYGVKD. Time point of the sample: cycle 4 day 1 (C4D1), after around six weeks of nivolumab. Each of the patients experienced relapse following autologous stem cell transplantation, and their brentuximab vedotin exposure differed. The method was immunoSEQ multiplex PCR; TCRdb's version includes in-frame clones alone and lacks a portion of them. The data show 75,000 to 100,000 clones, 90% to 95% seen once. The sample here was peripheral blood mononuclear cells (PBMCs), taken before the fourth cycle of nivolumab. The sequence came from a human donor with classical Hodgkin lymphoma. The V call is TRBV10-3, the J call TRBJ2-3; D perhaps matches TRBD2 (5 bases). CDR3 loop: CAISAGLPDTQYF. CDR3 bases: TGTGCCATCAGTGCGGGGTTACCAGATACGCAGTATTTT.